This entry describes one T cell receptor (beta chain). The antigen remains undetermined. The data originate from a study of CD8 T cells in ankylosing spondylitis. TCRdb itself ran the 5' RACE reads through MiXCR, one entry per CDR3 protein. The repertoire holds a few hundred thousand distinct CDR3 sequences, with approximately 20% as singletons. Study outcomes and limitations: Typical of ankylosing spondylitis blood, it appeared, was a TCR beta motif of under 10 highly homologous variants.

V lost 8 bases and J lost 3, with 11 bases in between. Germline-derived CDR1 and CDR2 are SQVTM and ANQGSEA. The CDR3 totals 12 residues. This chain uses TRBV29-1 with TRBJ1-3; D possibly corresponds to TRBD1 (5 bases). Sequences were obtained from blood, either unsorted or a sorted T cell fraction (not recorded which). The origin of this receptor is a male donor with ankylosing spondylitis. In DNA, the CDR3 is TGCAGCATCCGGGACGGTGGAAACACCATATATTTT. This sequence encodes CSIRDGGNTIYF.